The 5 T cell receptor beta chains below come from one sample, sequenced in a study of identical twins. Using its own MiXCR run on the 5' RACE reads, TCRdb lists one record per CDR3 protein. The sample has 420,000 or so distinct CDR3 sequences; 18% are singletons. Source material: naive T cells sorted from blood. The source is a man aged 45 to 65 in good health.

This chain connects TRBV7-3 to TRBJ2-5; D is undetermined. Germline-derived CDR1 and CDR2 are SGHTA and FQGTGA. The V end lost 3 bases, the J end lost 4 bases, and 9 bases lay between the germline ends. The CDR3 is made up of 13 amino acids. The CDR3 coding sequence is TGTGCCAGCAGCTTCAGTTCGGGAGAGACCCAGTACTTC. Protein product: CASSFSSGETQYF.

The V gene is TRBV15, the J gene TRBJ2-5, with 7 bases fitting TRBD2. This CDR3 spans 15 amino acids. Germline V gene lookup returns CDR1 LNHNV and CDR2 YYDKDF (reference sequence). Losses at the gene ends were 2 bases for V and 5 bases for J; bases not matched to a gene: 8. The CDR3, as DNA: TGTGCCACCAGCAGACTAGCGGTTAGACTGGAGACCCAGTACTTC. Encoded protein: CATSRLAVRLETQYF.

Ten or more counts support this clonotype. The gene calls are TRBV20-1 and TRBJ2-1; 11 bases match TRBD2. CDR1 is DFQATT, CDR2 SNEGSKA, per germline (reference sequence). This CDR3 has 19 residues. J lost 8 bases, V lost 1 base, and 19 bases had no gene match. CDR3 sequence: CSARVPGTSGRYDLDEQFF. The CDR3 coding sequence is TGCAGTGCTAGAGTCCCAGGGACTAGCGGAAGATACGATTTAGATGAGCAGTTCTTC.

The rearrangement joins TRBV5-1 to TRBJ2-3; tentatively, D is TRBD2 (6 bases). V was trimmed by 4 bases and J by 6 bases, leaving 18 bases between them. The germline CDR1 and CDR2 sequences are SGHRS and YFSETQ. This CDR3 comprises 15 residues. The CDR3 bases are TGCGCCAGCAGCATTGGCTTGCCGGGGAGGGATACGCAGTATTTT. This encodes CASSIGLPGRDTQYF.

This clonotype was seen more than once but under ten times. The CDR3 DNA sequence: TGCGCCAGCAGCCAAACTAGCGGGGTGTCGAGCTCCTACGAGCAGTACTTC. Translating it yields CASSQTSGVSSSYEQYF. The chain recombines TRBV4-3 with TRBJ2-7; 10 bases agree with TRBD2. V lost 2 bases to trimming and J lost 0 bases; unmatched junction nucleotides: 7. This CDR3 spans 17 amino acids. Germline CDR1 is LGHNA and CDR2 is YSLEER.